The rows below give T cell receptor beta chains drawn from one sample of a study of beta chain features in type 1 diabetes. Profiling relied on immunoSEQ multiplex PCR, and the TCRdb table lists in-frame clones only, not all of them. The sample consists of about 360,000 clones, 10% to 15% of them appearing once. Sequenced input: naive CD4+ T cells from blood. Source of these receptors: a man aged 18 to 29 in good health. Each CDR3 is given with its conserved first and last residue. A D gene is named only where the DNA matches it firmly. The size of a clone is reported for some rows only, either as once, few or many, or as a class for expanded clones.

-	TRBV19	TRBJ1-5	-	CASRIPGNNQPQHF	TGTGCCAGTAGAATCCCGGGGAACAATCAGCCCCAGCATTTT
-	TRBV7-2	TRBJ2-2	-	CASSSLNTGELFF	TGTGCCAGCAGCTCACTAAACACCGGGGAGCTGTTTTTT
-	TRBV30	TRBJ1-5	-	CAWSGTDNQPQHF	TGTGCCTGGAGTGGGACAGACAATCAGCCCCAGCATTTT
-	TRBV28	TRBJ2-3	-	CASSLAGTGADTQYF	TGTGCCAGCAGTTTAGCCGGAACGGGGGCAGATACGCAGTATTTT
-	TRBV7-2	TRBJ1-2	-	CASSSRANYGYTF	TGTGCCAGCAGCTCCAGGGCAAACTATGGCTACACCTTC
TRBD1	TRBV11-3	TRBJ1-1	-	CASSASQGAREAFF	TGTGCCAGCAGCGCAAGTCAGGGGGCGCGGGAAGCTTTCTTT
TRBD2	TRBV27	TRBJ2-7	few	CASSYSGRGTEQYF	TGTGCCAGCAGTTACAGCGGGAGAGGTACCGAGCAGTACTTC
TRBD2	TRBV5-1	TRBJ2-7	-	CASSWGLAGMYEQYF	TGCGCCAGCAGCTGGGGACTAGCGGGGATGTACGAGCAGTACTTC
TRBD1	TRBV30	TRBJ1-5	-	CAWATGDHQPQHF	TGTGCCTGGGCAACAGGGGATCATCAGCCCCAGCATTTT
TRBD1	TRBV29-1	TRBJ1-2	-	CSVVFGPNRGGGGYTF	TGCAGCGTCGTTTTTGGACCCAACAGGGGCGGAGGGGGCTACACCTTC
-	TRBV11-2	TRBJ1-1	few	CASSSRGGSYTEAFF	TGTGCCAGCAGCTCCCGGGGAGGGTCGTACACTGAAGCTTTCTTT
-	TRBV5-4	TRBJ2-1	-	CASSLGSGPYNEQFF	TGTGCCAGCAGCTTGGGCAGCGGGCCCTACAATGAGCAGTTCTTC
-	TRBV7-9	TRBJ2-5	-	CASSAVSSARPVLWETQYF	TGTGCCAGCAGCGCAGTCAGTTCTGCCAGGCCTGTACTCTGGGAGACCCAGTACTTC
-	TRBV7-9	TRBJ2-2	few	CASRRNGNTGELFF	TGTGCCAGCAGGAGGAACGGAAACACCGGGGAGCTGTTTTTT
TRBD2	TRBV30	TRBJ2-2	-	CACTTSGGENTGELFF	TGTGCCTGTACGACTAGCGGGGGGGAGAACACCGGGGAGCTGTTTTTT
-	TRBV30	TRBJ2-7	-	CAWSVSPTGSYEQYF	TGTGCCTGGAGTGTCTCACCCACGGGATCCTACGAGCAGTACTTC
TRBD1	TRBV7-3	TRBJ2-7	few	CASTIGPRDRQNYEQYF	TGTGCCAGCACCATAGGACCCCGGGACAGACAAAACTACGAGCAGTACTTC
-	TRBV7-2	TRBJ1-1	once	CASSPSVNTEAFF	TGTGCCAGCAGCCCTAGTGTTAACACTGAAGCTTTCTTT
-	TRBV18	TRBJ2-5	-	CASSRSGADETQYF	TGTGCCAGCTCACGGTCAGGGGCCGACGAGACCCAGTACTTC
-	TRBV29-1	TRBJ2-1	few	CSVGLGIREQFF	TGCAGCGTTGGACTAGGAATTCGAGAGCAGTTCTTC
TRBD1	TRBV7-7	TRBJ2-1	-	CASSQDRGFNNEQFF	TGTGCTAGCAGCCAGGACAGGGGGTTTAACAATGAGCAGTTCTTC
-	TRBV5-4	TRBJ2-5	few	CASSFDRRRQETQYF	TGTGCCAGCAGCTTCGACAGGAGGCGCCAAGAGACCCAGTACTTC
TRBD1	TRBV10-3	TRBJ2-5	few	CAISEGTAQETQYF	TGTGCCATCAGTGAGGGGACAGCTCAAGAGACCCAGTACTTC
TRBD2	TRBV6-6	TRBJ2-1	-	CASRGSGGGFNEQFF	TGTGCCAGCAGGGGGAGCGGGGGGGGTTTCAATGAGCAGTTCTTC
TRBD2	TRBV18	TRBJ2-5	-	CASSPGGTRGETQYF	TGTGCCAGCTCACCCGGCGGGACTAGGGGCGAGACCCAGTACTTC
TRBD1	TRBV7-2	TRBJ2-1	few	CASSPTGTVAVNEQFF	TGTGCCAGCAGCCCGACCGGGACAGTGGCCGTAAATGAGCAGTTCTTC
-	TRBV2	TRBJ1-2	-	CASNADGNGYTF	TGTGCCAGCAACGCGGACGGGAATGGCTACACCTTC
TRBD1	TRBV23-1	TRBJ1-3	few	CASGGQYSGNTIYF	TGCGCCAGCGGGGGACAGTATTCTGGAAACACCATATATTTT
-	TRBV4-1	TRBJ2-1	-	CASSQLTSPSGNEQFF	TGCGCCAGCAGCCAATTGACTAGTCCGAGCGGAAATGAGCAGTTCTTC
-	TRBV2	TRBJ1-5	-	CASSPPTGNNQPQHF	TGTGCCAGCAGTCCTCCTACAGGGAACAATCAGCCCCAGCATTTT
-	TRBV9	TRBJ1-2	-	CASSVAGGWGYTF	TGTGCCAGCAGCGTAGCCGGGGGTTGGGGCTACACCTTC
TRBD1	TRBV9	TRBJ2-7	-	CASSLGGQGADYEQYF	TGTGCCAGCAGCCTTGGAGGGCAGGGGGCTGACTACGAGCAGTACTTC
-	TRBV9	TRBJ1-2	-	CASSVAGQGYGYTF	TGTGCCAGCAGCGTAGCTGGGCAGGGGTATGGCTACACCTTC
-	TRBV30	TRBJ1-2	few	CAWTLKRVDGYTF	TGTGCCTGGACCCTAAAGAGGGTCGATGGCTACACCTTC
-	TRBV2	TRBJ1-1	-	CASYRQASNTEAFF	TGTGCCAGCTACAGACAGGCGTCGAACACTGAAGCTTTCTTT
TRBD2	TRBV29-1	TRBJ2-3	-	CSGEGGATDTQYF	TGCAGTGGGGAGGGTGGGGCCACAGATACGCAGTATTTT
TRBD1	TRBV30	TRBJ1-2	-	CAWSREDREYGYTF	TGTGCCTGGAGTAGGGAGGACAGGGAGTATGGCTACACCTTC
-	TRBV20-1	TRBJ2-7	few	CSARDAGEQYF	TGCAGTGCTAGAGATGCGGGCGAGCAGTACTTC
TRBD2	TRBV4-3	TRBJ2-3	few	CASSQDLSSGRVDTQYF	TGCGCCAGCAGCCAAGATCTATCTAGCGGGAGAGTAGATACGCAGTATTTT
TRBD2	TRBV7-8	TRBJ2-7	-	CASILAGGLGSYEQYF	TGTGCCAGCATCCTAGCCGGGGGACTAGGCTCCTACGAGCAGTACTTC
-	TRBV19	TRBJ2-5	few	CASQGLGETQYF	TGTGCCAGTCAGGGTCTTGGAGAGACCCAGTACTTC
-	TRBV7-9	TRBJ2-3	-	CASSLAGGPVDTQYF	TGTGCCAGCAGCTTAGCGGGGGGGCCTGTAGATACGCAGTATTTT
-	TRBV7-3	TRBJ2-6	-	CASRRGGSPGANVLTF	TGTGCCAGCAGGAGGGGGGGGAGCCCTGGGGCCAACGTCCTGACTTTC
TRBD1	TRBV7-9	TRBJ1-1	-	CASSLQGARTEAFF	TGTGCCAGCAGCCTACAGGGGGCAAGAACTGAAGCTTTCTTT
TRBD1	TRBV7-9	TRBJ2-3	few	CASSTDRGDTQYF	TGTGCCAGCAGCACGGACAGGGGAGATACGCAGTATTTT
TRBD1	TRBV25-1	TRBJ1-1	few	CASSELDRGFRTEAFF	TGTGCCAGCAGTGAATTGGACAGGGGATTTCGAACTGAAGCTTTCTTT
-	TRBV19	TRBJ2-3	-	CASRTGRGTDTQYF	TGTGCCAGCCGGACGGGGAGAGGCACAGATACGCAGTATTTT
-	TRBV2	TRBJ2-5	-	CASRQTVYQETQYF	TGTGCCAGCAGGCAGACAGTGTACCAAGAGACCCAGTACTTC
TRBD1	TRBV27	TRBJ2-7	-	CASSHRDSYEQYF	TGTGCCAGCAGTCACCGGGACAGCTACGAGCAGTACTTC
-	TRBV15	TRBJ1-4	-	CATSRGGTNEKLFF	TGTGCCACCAGCAGAGGCGGGACTAATGAAAAACTGTTTTTT
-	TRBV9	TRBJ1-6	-	CASSAYNSPLHF	TGTGCCAGCAGCGCTTATAATTCACCCCTCCACTTT
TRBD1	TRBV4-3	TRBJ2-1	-	CASSSPRGSHNEQFF	TGCGCCAGCAGCTCACCCAGGGGGAGCCACAATGAGCAGTTCTTC
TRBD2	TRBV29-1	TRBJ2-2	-	CSADGGASAIGELFF	TGCAGCGCCGACGGGGGGGCATCAGCTATCGGGGAGCTGTTTTTT
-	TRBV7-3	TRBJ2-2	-	CASSSGAFANTGELFF	TGTGCCAGCAGCTCAGGGGCATTCGCGAACACCGGGGAGCTGTTTTTT
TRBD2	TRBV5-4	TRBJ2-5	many	CASSLPSGEETQYF	TGTGCCAGCAGCTTGCCTAGCGGGGAGGAGACCCAGTACTTC